This is a list of T cell receptor beta chains from one sample in a study of blood T cell repertoires in COVID-19. Profiling relied on immunoSEQ multiplex PCR, and the TCRdb table lists in-frame clones only, not all of them. The table shows some 130,000 clones, with roughly 84% occurring only once. Source material: peripheral blood. These receptors were obtained from a woman under 40 who had recovered from COVID-19. Each CDR3 is given with its conserved first and last residue. D genes are given only for firm matches. Not every row has a clone size; where given, it reads once, few, many or a size class.

d_gene	j_gene	v_gene	abundance	CDR3aa	CDR3nt
.	TRBJ2-3	TRBV3-1/TRBV3-2	.	CASSQEQGVGDTQYF	TGTGCCAGCAGCCAAGAACAGGGAGTAGGCGATACGCAGTATTTT
.	TRBJ2-3	TRBV3-1/TRBV3-2	once	CASSQSLMARGDTQYF	TGTGCCAGCAGCCAAAGTTTGATGGCGAGAGGGGATACGCAGTATTTT
.	TRBJ2-1	TRBV3-1/TRBV3-2	.	CASSQQSRGIRYNEQFF	TGTGCCAGCAGCCAGCAATCTAGGGGAATAAGATACAATGAGCAGTTCTTC
TRBD1	TRBJ2-3	TRBV4-1	once	CASSPRGGQGAYDTQYF	TGCGCCAGCAGCCCCCGGGGTGGCCAGGGGGCATATGATACGCAGTATTTT
TRBD1	TRBJ2-5	TRBV27	.	CASSFRDSQETQYF	TGTGCCAGCAGTTTTAGGGACAGTCAAGAGACCCAGTACTTC
.	TRBJ1-5	TRBV7-9	.	CASGQSESNQPQHF	TGTGCCAGCGGCCAGTCAGAAAGCAATCAGCCCCAGCATTTT
.	TRBJ1-6	TRBV7-3	.	CASSSTGSRSPLHF	TGTGCCAGCAGCTCAACAGGGAGCCGTTCACCCCTCCACTTT
.	TRBJ1-2	TRBV5-1	.	CASNLDSSYGYTF	TGCGCCAGCAACCTGGACAGTTCCTATGGCTACACCTTC
TRBD1	TRBJ1-2	TRBV6-5	.	CASGAQGAWYGYTF	TGTGCCAGCGGGGCACAGGGGGCTTGGTATGGCTACACCTTC
.	TRBJ1-2	TRBV29-1	.	CSAGEESHGYTF	TGCAGCGCAGGGGAGGAATCCCATGGCTACACCTTC
TRBD1	TRBJ1-1	TRBV7-3	once	CASSSIPGQIINTEAFF	TGTGCCAGCAGCTCTATACCGGGACAGATAATTAACACTGAAGCTTTCTTT
.	TRBJ1-5	TRBV18	.	CASSPEVNQPQHF	TGTGCCAGCTCACCGGAGGTTAATCAGCCCCAGCATTTT
.	TRBJ1-2	TRBV4-1	.	CASSQDSFNYGYTF	TGCGCCAGCAGCCAAGATAGTTTCAACTATGGCTACACCTTC
TRBD1	TRBJ2-5	TRBV19	.	CASSTGGAYQETQYF	TGTGCCAGTTCTACAGGGGGCGCCTACCAAGAGACCCAGTACTTC
.	TRBJ2-5	TRBV9	.	CASSVEPGVQYF	TGTGCCAGCAGCGTAGAGCCCGGAGTCCAGTACTTC
.	TRBJ2-2	TRBV4-2	few	CASSQIPGQGLAGELFF	TGTGCCAGCAGCCAGATACCGGGACAGGGACTAGCCGGGGAGCTGTTTTTT
TRBD2	TRBJ2-7	TRBV15	.	CATKQSAGGSIEQYF	TGTGCCACCAAACAATCGGCGGGAGGATCTATTGAGCAGTACTTC
.	TRBJ2-3	TRBV7-9	.	CASSFEADTDTQYF	TGTGCCAGCAGCTTTGAGGCGGACACAGATACGCAGTATTTT
.	TRBJ1-2	TRBV30	.	CAWSVRTGLGYTF	TGTGCCTGGAGTGTACGAACAGGGCTTGGCTACACCTTC
.	TRBJ1-2	TRBV29-1	.	CSVEGQETYGYTF	TGCAGCGTTGAAGGACAGGAGACCTATGGCTACACCTTC
TRBD1	TRBJ2-2	TRBV27	.	CASRVLQGARAGELFF	TGTGCCAGCAGGGTACTCCAGGGGGCCAGGGCCGGGGAGCTGTTTTTT
TRBD2	TRBJ2-5	TRBV3-1/TRBV3-2	.	CASSQVGGRAGETQYF	TGTGCCAGCAGCCAAGTGGGCGGGAGAGCAGGAGAGACCCAGTACTTC
.	TRBJ1-2	TRBV6-6	.	CASSPGEDYGYTF	TGTGCCAGCAGTCCCGGGGAGGACTATGGCTACACCTTC
TRBD2	TRBJ2-1	TRBV7-7	few	CASSPSGSGRNEQFF	TGTGCTAGCAGCCCTAGCGGTAGCGGGAGGAATGAGCAGTTCTTC
.	TRBJ2-7	TRBV6-5	.	CASSLPGEKIQYF	TGTGCCAGCTCCTTACCGGGAGAAAAAATTCAGTACTTC
.	TRBJ2-1	TRBV7-8	.	CASSLVLSSDEQFF	TGTGCCAGCAGCTTAGTTTTAAGTTCAGATGAGCAGTTCTTC
.	TRBJ2-1	TRBV6-5	once	CASRENYDFHEQFF	TGTGCCAGTAGGGAGAACTATGATTTCCATGAGCAGTTCTTC
.	TRBJ1-1	TRBV5-1	.	CASSPAGNTEAFF	TGCGCCAGCAGCCCGGCGGGGAACACTGAAGCTTTCTTT
.	TRBJ1-3	TRBV7-9	.	CASRLQGTSSGNTIYF	TGTGCCAGCAGACTACAGGGAACGAGCTCTGGAAACACCATATATTTT
TRBD2	TRBJ2-1	TRBV19	once	CASSIDVRGASGRHNEQFF	TGTGCCAGTAGTATAGATGTCAGGGGGGCTAGCGGGAGGCACAATGAGCAGTTCTTC
.	TRBJ2-3	TRBV5-1	.	CASSFFGLGGTDTQYF	TGCGCCAGCAGCTTTTTTGGTCTGGGAGGCACAGATACGCAGTATTTT
TRBD2	TRBJ2-7	TRBV6-6	.	CASTPRGDEQYF	TGTGCCAGCACCCCCCGGGGGGACGAGCAGTACTTC
TRBD1	TRBJ2-7	TRBV2	.	CASSSDRHYEQYF	TGTGCCAGCAGTTCGGACAGGCACTACGAGCAGTACTTC
TRBD1	TRBJ1-6	TRBV5-8	.	CASSSRTGTVNSPLHF	TGTGCCAGCAGCTCTAGAACCGGGACAGTAAATTCACCCCTCCACTTT
TRBD2	TRBJ2-3	TRBV24-1	.	CATSWRGTQYF	TGTGCCACCAGTTGGCGGGGGACGCAGTATTTT
.	TRBJ1-1	TRBV7-8	.	CASSLPMEAVAFF	TGTGCCAGCAGCCTACCGATGGAAGCGGTAGCTTTCTTT
TRBD2	TRBJ2-3	TRBV4-1	.	CASSQEKRTGGGPGDTQYF	TGCGCCAGCAGCCAAGAAAAACGCACCGGCGGGGGGCCGGGAGATACGCAGTATTTT
.	TRBJ2-3	TRBV20-1	.	CSASNRETSTDTQYF	TGCAGTGCTAGTAACCGGGAGACTAGCACAGATACGCAGTATTTT
TRBD1	TRBJ1-1	TRBV7-2	.	CASSLGQGTGIMNTEAFF	TGTGCCAGCAGCTTAGGTCAGGGGACAGGGATCATGAACACTGAAGCTTTCTTT
.	TRBJ2-5	TRBV10-3	.	CAISASEAQETQYF	TGTGCCATCAGTGCTAGTGAAGCTCAAGAGACCCAGTACTTC
.	TRBJ1-1	TRBV19	.	CASHKDRVNTEAFF	TGTGCCAGCCACAAGGACAGAGTGAACACTGAAGCTTTCTTT
TRBD2	TRBJ2-7	TRBV6-6	.	CASTGGYEQYF	TGTGCCAGCACGGGAGGCTACGAGCAGTACTTC
.	TRBJ2-7	TRBV12-5	.	CASGPEGVREQYF	TGTGCTAGTGGTCCAGAAGGGGTCAGGGAGCAGTACTTC
TRBD1	TRBJ1-1	TRBV27	.	CASSLSTGGGTEAFF	TGTGCCAGCAGTTTATCGACAGGGGGTGGGACTGAAGCTTTCTTT